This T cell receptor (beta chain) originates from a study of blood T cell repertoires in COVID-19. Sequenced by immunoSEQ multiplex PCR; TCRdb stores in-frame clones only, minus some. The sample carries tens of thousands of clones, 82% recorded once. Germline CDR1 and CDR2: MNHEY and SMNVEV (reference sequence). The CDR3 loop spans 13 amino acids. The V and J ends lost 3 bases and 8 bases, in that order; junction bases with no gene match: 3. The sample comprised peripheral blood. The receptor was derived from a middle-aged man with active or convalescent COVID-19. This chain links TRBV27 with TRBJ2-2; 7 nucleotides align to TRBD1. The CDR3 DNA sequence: TGTGCCAGCAGTTTTGGGACAGCTGGGGAGCTGTTTTTT. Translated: CASSFGTAGELFF.